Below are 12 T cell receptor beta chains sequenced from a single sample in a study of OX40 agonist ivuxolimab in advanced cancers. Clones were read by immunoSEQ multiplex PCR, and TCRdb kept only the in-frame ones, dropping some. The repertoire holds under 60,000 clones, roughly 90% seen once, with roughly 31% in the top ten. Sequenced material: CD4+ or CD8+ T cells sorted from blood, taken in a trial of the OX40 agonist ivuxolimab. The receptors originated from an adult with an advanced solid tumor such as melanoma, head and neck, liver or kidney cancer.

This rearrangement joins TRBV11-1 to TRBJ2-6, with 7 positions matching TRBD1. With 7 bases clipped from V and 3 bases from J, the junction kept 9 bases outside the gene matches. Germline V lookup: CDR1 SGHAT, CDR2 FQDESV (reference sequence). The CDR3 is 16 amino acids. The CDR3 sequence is CASMQGVLVGANVLTF. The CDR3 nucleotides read TGTGCCAGCATGCAGGGGGTCCTCGTTGGGGCCAACGTCCTGACTTTC.

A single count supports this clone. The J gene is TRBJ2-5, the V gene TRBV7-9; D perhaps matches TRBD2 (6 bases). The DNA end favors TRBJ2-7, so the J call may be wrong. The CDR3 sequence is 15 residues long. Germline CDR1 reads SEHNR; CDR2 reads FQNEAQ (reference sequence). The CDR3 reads CASSVAVGSAYEQYF. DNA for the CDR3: TGTGCCAGCAGTGTAGCGGTGGGGAGCGCCTACGAGCAGTACTTC.

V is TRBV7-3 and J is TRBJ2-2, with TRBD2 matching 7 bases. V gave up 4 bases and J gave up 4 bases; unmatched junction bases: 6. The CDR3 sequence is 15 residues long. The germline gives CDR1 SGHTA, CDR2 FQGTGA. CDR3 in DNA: TGTGCCAGCAGCTGGAGCGGGATAGGCACCGGGGAGCTGTTTTTT. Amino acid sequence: CASSWSGIGTGELFF.

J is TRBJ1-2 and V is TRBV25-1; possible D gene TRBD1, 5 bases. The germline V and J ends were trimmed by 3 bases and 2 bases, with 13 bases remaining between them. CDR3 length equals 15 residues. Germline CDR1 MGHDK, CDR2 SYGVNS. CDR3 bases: TGTGCCAGCAGTGACCCAGGGCGGGGGAACTATGGCTACACCTTC. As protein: CASSDPGRGNYGYTF.

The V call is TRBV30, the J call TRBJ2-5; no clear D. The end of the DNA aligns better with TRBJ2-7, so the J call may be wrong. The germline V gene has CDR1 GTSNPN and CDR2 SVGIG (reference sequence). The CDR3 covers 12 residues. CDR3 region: CAWSDITYEQYF. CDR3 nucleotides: TGTGCCTGGTCTGACATTACCTACGAGCAGTACTTC.

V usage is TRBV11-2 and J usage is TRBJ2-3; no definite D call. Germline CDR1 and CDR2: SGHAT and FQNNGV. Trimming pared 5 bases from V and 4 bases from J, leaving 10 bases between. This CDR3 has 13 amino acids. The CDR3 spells CASSLGTADTQYF. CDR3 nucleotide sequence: TGTGCCAGCAGCCTTGGAACGGCAGATACGCAGTATTTT.

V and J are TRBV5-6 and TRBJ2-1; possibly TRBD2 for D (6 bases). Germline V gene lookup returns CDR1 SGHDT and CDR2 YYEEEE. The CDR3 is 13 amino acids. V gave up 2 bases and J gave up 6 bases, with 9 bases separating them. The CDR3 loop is CASSFSSVNEQFF. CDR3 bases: TGTGCCAGCAGCTTTTCTAGCGTCAATGAGCAGTTCTTC. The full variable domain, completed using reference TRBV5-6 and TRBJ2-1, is DAGVTQSPTHLIKTRGQQVTLRCSPKSGHDTVSWYQQALGQGPQFIFQYYEEEERQRGNFPDRFSGHQFPNYSSELNVNALLLGDSALYLCASSFSSVNEQFFGPGTRLTVL.

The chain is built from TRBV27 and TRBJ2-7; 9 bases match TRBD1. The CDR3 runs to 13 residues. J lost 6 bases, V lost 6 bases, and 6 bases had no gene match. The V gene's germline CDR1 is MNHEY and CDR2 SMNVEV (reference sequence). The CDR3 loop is CASRGTGFREQYF. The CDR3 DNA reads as TGTGCCAGCAGAGGGACAGGGTTCCGCGAGCAGTACTTC.

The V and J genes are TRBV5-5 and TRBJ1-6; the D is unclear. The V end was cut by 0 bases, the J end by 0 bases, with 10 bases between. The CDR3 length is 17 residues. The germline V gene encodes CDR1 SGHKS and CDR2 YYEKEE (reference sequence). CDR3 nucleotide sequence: TGTGCCAGCAGCTTGGTCGGGCTAAGCTCCTATAATTCACCCCTCCACTTT. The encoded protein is CASSLVGLSSYNSPLHF. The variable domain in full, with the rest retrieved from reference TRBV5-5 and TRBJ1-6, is DAGVTQSPTHLIKTRGQQVTLRCSPISGHKSVSWYQQVLGQGPQFIFQYYEKEERGRGNFPDRFSARQFPNYSSELNVNALLLGDSALYLCASSLVGLSSYNSPLHFGNGTRLTVT.

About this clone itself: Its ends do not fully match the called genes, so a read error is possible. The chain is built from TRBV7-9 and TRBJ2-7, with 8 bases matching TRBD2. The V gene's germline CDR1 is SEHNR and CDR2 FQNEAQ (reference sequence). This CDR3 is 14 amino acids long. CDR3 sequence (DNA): TGTGCCAGCAGCCTTCGGACTAGCTCCCACGAGCAGTACTTC. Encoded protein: CASSLRTSSHEQYF.

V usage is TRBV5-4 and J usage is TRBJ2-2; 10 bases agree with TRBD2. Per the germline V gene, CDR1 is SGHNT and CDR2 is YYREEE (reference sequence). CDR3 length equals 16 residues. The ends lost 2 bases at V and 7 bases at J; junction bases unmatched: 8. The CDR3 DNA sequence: TGTGCCAGCAGCTTACTGCTAGCGGGAGTTGGCGGGGAGCTGTTTTTT. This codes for CASSLLLAGVGGELFF.

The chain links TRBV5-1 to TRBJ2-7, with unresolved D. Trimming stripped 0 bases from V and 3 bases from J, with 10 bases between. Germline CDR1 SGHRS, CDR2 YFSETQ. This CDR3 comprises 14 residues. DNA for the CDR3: TGCGCCAGCAGCTTGGAGGGCAGTTACTACGAGCAGTACTTC. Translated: CASSLEGSYYEQYF.